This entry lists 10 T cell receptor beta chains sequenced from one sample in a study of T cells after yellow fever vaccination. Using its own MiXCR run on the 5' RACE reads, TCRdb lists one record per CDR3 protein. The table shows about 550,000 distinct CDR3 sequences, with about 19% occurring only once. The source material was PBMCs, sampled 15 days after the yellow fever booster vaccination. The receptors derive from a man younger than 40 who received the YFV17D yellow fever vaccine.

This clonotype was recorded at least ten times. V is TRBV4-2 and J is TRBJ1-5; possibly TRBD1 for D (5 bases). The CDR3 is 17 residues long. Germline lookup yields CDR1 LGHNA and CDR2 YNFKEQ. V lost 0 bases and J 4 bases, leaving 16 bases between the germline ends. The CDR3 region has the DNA TGTGCCAGCAGCCAAGATCAGGGAGCCAGGCCGAATCAGCCCCAGCATTTT. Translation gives CASSQDQGARPNQPQHF.

The CDR3 coding sequence is TGTGCCAGCAGTTTAGAGGTTCGGGACTACCGGCCATACTTC. Its translation: CASSLEVRDYRPYF. The chain has TRBV28 and TRBJ2-5, with 7 bases matching TRBD2. In germline, CDR1 is MDHEN, CDR2 SYDVKM. V gave up 2 bases and J gave up 14 bases; unmatched junction bases: 14. The CDR3 totals 14 residues.

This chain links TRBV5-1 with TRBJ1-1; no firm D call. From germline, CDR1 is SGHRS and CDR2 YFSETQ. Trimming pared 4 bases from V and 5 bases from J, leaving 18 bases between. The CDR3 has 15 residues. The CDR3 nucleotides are TGCGCCAGCAGCCCAAACGCGGCCCCGAGAACTGAAGCTTTCTTT. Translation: CASSPNAAPRTEAFF.

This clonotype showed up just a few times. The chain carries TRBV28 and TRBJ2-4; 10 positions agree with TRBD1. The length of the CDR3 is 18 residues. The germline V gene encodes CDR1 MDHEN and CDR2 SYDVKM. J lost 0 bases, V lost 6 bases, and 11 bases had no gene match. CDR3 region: CASRTGGAGTIAKNIQYF. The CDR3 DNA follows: TGTGCCAGCAGGACAGGGGGCGCCGGTACTATAGCCAAAAACATTCAGTACTTC.

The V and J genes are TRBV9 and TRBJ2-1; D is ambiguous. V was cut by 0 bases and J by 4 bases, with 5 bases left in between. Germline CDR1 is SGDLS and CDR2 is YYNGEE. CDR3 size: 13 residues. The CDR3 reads CASSVEVYNEQFF. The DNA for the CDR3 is TGTGCCAGCAGCGTAGAAGTTTACAATGAGCAGTTCTTC.

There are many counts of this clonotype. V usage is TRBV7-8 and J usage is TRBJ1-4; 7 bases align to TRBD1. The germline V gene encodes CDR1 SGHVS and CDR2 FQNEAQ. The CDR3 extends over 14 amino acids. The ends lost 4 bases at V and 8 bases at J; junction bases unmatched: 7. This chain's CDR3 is CASSYRTGREKLFF. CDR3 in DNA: TGTGCCAGCAGCTACCGGACAGGCCGAGAAAAACTGTTTTTT.

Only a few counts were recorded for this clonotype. The CDR3 reads CASSLQRPPYEQYF. The CDR3 DNA sequence: TGTGCCAGCAGCTTACAACGGCCCCCATACGAGCAGTACTTC. The chain has TRBV7-2 and TRBJ2-7; D unresolved. V was trimmed by 2 bases and J by 4 bases, leaving 12 bases between them. Germline-derived CDR1 and CDR2 are SGHTA and FQGNSA. The CDR3 is made up of 14 amino acids.

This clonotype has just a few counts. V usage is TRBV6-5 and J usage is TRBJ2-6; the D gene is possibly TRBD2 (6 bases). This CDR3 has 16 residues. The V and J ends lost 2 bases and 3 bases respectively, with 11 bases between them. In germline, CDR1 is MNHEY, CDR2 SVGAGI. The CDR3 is CASSYRRVLGANVLTF. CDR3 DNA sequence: TGTGCCAGCAGTTACCGGAGGGTACTTGGGGCCAACGTCCTGACTTTC.

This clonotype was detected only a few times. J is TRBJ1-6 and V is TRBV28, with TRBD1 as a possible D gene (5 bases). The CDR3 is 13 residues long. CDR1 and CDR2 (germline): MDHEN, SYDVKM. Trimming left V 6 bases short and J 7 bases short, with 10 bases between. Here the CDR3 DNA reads TGTGCCAGCAGGCGACAGCTGAATTCACCCCTCCACTTT. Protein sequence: CASRRQLNSPLHF.

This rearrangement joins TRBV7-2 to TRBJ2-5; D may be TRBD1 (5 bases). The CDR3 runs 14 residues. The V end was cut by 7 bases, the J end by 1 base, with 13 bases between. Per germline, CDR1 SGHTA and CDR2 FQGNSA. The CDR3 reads CASTSSGIQETQYF. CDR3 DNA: TGTGCCAGCACCTCGTCAGGGATCCAAGAGACCCAGTACTTC.